A single sample gave rise to the 16 T cell receptor beta chains below, sequenced in a study of shared clonotypes between healthy human individuals. The assay was immunoSEQ multiplex PCR, and TCRdb's table has in-frame clones only and misses some. Among about 680,000 clones listed, 60% to 75% were seen once. Sequencing input: memory CD4+ T cells sorted from blood. Subset noted: CD45RA-negative fraction. The receptors were sampled from a woman aged 25 to 39 in good health.

A single count supports this clone. V usage is TRBV19 and J usage is TRBJ1-4; D might be TRBD1 (5 bases). V lost 5 bases and J lost 7, with 17 bases in between. This CDR3 region has 15 residues. Germline CDR1 is LNHDA and CDR2 is SQIVND (reference sequence). The chain's CDR3 is CASSPGGIVGEKLFF. The CDR3 DNA sequence: TGTGCCAGTAGTCCCGGGGGGATTGTTGGTGAAAAACTGTTTTTT.

This rearrangement joins TRBV4-1 to TRBJ2-1; no reliable D call. Trimming removed 0 bases at V and 15 bases at J, with 15 bases between. The CDR3 is 13 amino acids. Germline V gene data show CDR1 as MGHRA and CDR2 as YSYEKL. For the CDR3, the DNA is TGCGCCAGCAGCCAAGATCTGACCGGGCGAGGGTTCTTC. This sequence encodes CASSQDLTGRGFF.

As for this clone: Other DNA sequences of this sample code for an identical CDR3. The chain has TRBV28 and TRBJ1-2; no firm D call. Trimming left V 3 bases short and J 2 bases short, with 7 bases between. The CDR3 is made up of 13 amino acids. Germline values: CDR1 MDHEN, CDR2 SYDVKM. CDR3 DNA: TGTGCCAGCAGTTTGAACGGGAACTATGGCTACACCTTC. It is translated as CASSLNGNYGYTF.

The chain's CDR3 is CASSHYRGPNNYGYTF. The CDR3 region has the DNA TGTGCCAGCAGCCATTACAGGGGGCCCAATAACTATGGCTACACCTTC. The V and J genes are TRBV11-2 and TRBJ1-2, with 9 nucleotides matching TRBD1. The germline gives CDR1 SGHAT, CDR2 FQNNGV. The length of the CDR3 is 16 residues. The trim removed 5 bases at V and 1 base at J, leaving 8 bases unmatched. Full variable domain (outside the CDR3, taken from reference TRBV11-2 and TRBJ1-2): EAGVAQSPRYKIIEKRQSVAFWCNPISGHATLYWYQQILGQGPKLLIQFQNNGVVDDSQLPKDRFSAERLKGVDSTLKIQPAKLEDSAVYLCASSHYRGPNNYGYTFGSGTRLTVV.

The chain carries TRBV5-1 and TRBJ2-1; D gene unclear. The germline gives CDR1 SGHRS, CDR2 YFSETQ. This CDR3 contains 15 residues. The V end was cut by 4 bases, the J end by 3 bases, with 14 bases between. As DNA, the CDR3 is TGCGCCAGCAGCGCGGCGAGCGCCCTCTACAATGAGCAGTTCTTC. The encoded protein is CASSAASALYNEQFF.

A remark on this clone: This clone may be a read error of a much larger clone one base away. The sample has other DNA sequences that encode this CDR3 too. This chain joins TRBV27 and TRBJ2-5; D might be TRBD2 (5 bases). The CDR3 runs 16 residues. V shed 2 bases and J shed 2 bases, with 15 bases lying between them. CDR1 and CDR2 from the germline V gene are MNHEY and SMNVEV (reference sequence). The CDR3 nucleotides read TGTGCCAGCAGTTTAAGGTGGGAGAGATTTCAAGAGACCCAGTACTTC. Protein: CASSLRWERFQETQYF.

V and J are TRBV10-3 and TRBJ2-7; the D is unclear. The CDR3 runs 12 residues. Germline V gene data show CDR1 as ENHRY and CDR2 as SYGVKD. V was cut by 4 bases and J by 6 bases, with 10 bases left in between. The CDR3 spells CAISGVVGEQYF. The CDR3 DNA is TGTGCCATCAGTGGCGTTGTGGGCGAGCAGTACTTC.

J is TRBJ2-2 and V is TRBV5-1, with D perhaps being TRBD1 or TRBD2 (5 bases each). The CDR3 is 16 residues long. The V gene's germline CDR1 is SGHRS and CDR2 YFSETQ. V dropped 0 bases and J dropped 4 bases, with 13 bases sitting between them. CDR3 bases: TGCGCCAGCAGCTTGGAGCGCCGTGGGGGCACCGGGGAGCTGTTTTTT. It yields the protein CASSLERRGGTGELFF.

The chain has TRBV19 and TRBJ1-1; the D is unclear. The V gene's germline CDR1 is LNHDA and CDR2 SQIVND (reference sequence). V lost 5 bases, J lost 1 base, and 8 bases lay in between. This CDR3 spans 13 amino acids. CDR3 protein: CASSWSANTEAFF. CDR3 coding DNA: TGTGCCAGTAGTTGGTCGGCGAACACTGAAGCTTTCTTT.

V usage is TRBV7-2 and J usage is TRBJ2-6, with 8 positions matching TRBD1. In germline, CDR1 is SGHTA, CDR2 FQGNSA. J gave up 1 base and V 5 bases, and 10 bases lay outside the gene matches. The CDR3 contains 18 residues. This CDR3 is CASSPSDRVWSGANVLTF. The CDR3 DNA is TGTGCCAGCAGCCCCTCGGACAGGGTCTGGTCTGGGGCCAACGTCCTGACTTTC.

The CDR3 coding sequence is TGCGCCAGCAGCACAACGGACCTTAATTCACCCCTCCACTTT. Translated, it gives CASSTTDLNSPLHF. The chain has TRBV4-1 and TRBJ1-6; D unresolved. This CDR3 spans 14 amino acids. With 5 bases removed from V and 6 bases from J, the gap between germline ends came to 11 bases. Looked up from germline, CDR1 is MGHRA and CDR2 is YSYEKL.

The CDR3 region has the DNA TGTGCCAGCAGCAACCGACTAGCGGGAGCCGGGGAGCTGTTTTTT. Translation gives CASSNRLAGAGELFF. V is TRBV11-2 and J is TRBJ2-2; 12 positions agree with TRBD2. The CDR3 contains 15 residues. V trimming: 5 bases; J trimming: 6 bases; junction bases outside the gene matches: 4. CDR1 and CDR2 from the germline V gene are SGHAT and FQNNGV. The full variable domain, in which reference TRBV11-2 and TRBJ2-2 provide the parts outside the CDR3, is EAGVAQSPRYKIIEKRQSVAFWCNPISGHATLYWYQQILGQGPKLLIQFQNNGVVDDSQLPKDRFSAERLKGVDSTLKIQPAKLEDSAVYLCASSNRLAGAGELFFGEGSRLTVL.

CDR3 in amino acids: CASRPAGNDYEQYF. CDR3 DNA: TGTGCCAGCAGGCCCGCTGGTAATGATTACGAGCAGTACTTC. This chain links TRBV6-1 with TRBJ2-7; no clear D gene. CDR3 size: 14 residues. Trimming removed 6 bases at V and 4 bases at J, with 16 bases between. The germline V gene encodes CDR1 MNHNS and CDR2 SASEGT.

The chain employs TRBV6-1 and TRBJ2-2; TRBD2 matches at 9 bases. The V and J ends lost 4 bases and 9 bases, in that order; junction bases with no gene match: 6. Per the germline V gene, CDR1 is MNHNS and CDR2 is SASEGT. The CDR3 spans 14 residues. CDR3 sequence reads: CASSGRLAERELFF. In DNA form, the CDR3 reads TGTGCCAGCAGTGGTCGACTAGCGGAGAGGGAGCTGTTTTTT.

The chain employs TRBV23-1 and TRBJ2-2, with D unclear. TRBV23-1 is placed among ORFs of uncertain function. The CDR3 has 12 amino acids. Trimming stripped 6 bases from V and 6 bases from J, with 8 bases between. For the CDR3, the DNA is TGCGCCAGCAGCCGGAAGGCCGGGGAGCTGTTTTTT. Its protein product is CASSRKAGELFF.

J is TRBJ1-5 and V is TRBV7-9; D is perhaps TRBD1 (5 bases). Germline V gene lookup returns CDR1 SEHNR and CDR2 FQNEAQ (reference sequence). V was trimmed by 5 bases and J by 5 bases, leaving 10 bases between them. The CDR3 length is 13 residues. DNA of the CDR3: TGTGCCAGCAGCCCCCTACAGGATCAGCCCCAGCATTTT. Residues: CASSPLQDQPQHF.